Each of the 15 T cell receptor beta chains below was sequenced from the same sample in a study of radiotherapy plus CTLA-4 blockade in lung cancer. Only in-frame clones appear in the TCRdb table, and some are missing; sequencing was by immunoSEQ multiplex PCR. The repertoire holds tens of thousands of clones, with roughly 76% as singletons. The sequencing here drew on peripheral blood, taken from a patient treated with radiotherapy plus ipilimumab. The receptors stem from a human donor with non-small cell lung cancer whose response to radiotherapy plus ipilimumab could not be evaluated. Some clones in this sample may be carry-over from other donors' samples.

The table lists this clone with a few counts. V usage is TRBV5-6 and J usage is TRBJ1-1; D gene uncertain. V was clipped by 2 bases and J by 10 bases, with 15 bases between them. Germline lookup yields CDR1 SGHDT and CDR2 YYEEEE. CDR3 length: 13 amino acids. The CDR3: CASSLPDSAGAFF. CDR3 DNA: TGTGCCAGCAGCTTACCAGATTCCGCTGGAGCTTTCTTT.

This clone was counted a single time. The chain uses TRBV6-5 and TRBJ1-2; TRBD1 might be the D (6 bases). From germline, CDR1 is MNHEY and CDR2 SVGAGI. With 2 bases removed from V and 2 bases from J, the gap between germline ends came to 15 bases. The CDR3 is made up of 16 amino acids. The CDR3 loop is CASSYTITGTNYGYTF. CDR3 in DNA: TGTGCCAGCAGTTACACTATAACAGGGACCAACTATGGCTACACCTTC.

The rearrangement uses TRBV19 and TRBJ2-6; D possibly corresponds to TRBD2 (6 bases). The CDR3 runs 14 residues. Looked up from germline, CDR1 is LNHDA and CDR2 is SQIVND (reference sequence). Trimming stripped 8 bases from V and 0 bases from J, with 8 bases between. The chain's CDR3 is CASGGNSGANVLTF. The CDR3 nucleotides read TGTGCCAGTGGGGGGAACTCTGGGGCCAACGTCCTGACTTTC.

The chain's CDR3 is CASSLAGTSQPQHF. CDR3 coding DNA: TGTGCCAGCAGCTTGGCAGGGACAAGTCAGCCCCAGCATTTT. The chain has TRBV5-6 and TRBJ1-5; D perhaps matches TRBD1 (6 bases). V dropped 0 bases and J dropped 6 bases, with 10 bases sitting between them. The CDR3 totals 14 residues. The germline CDR1 and CDR2 sequences are SGHDT and YYEEEE.

V usage is TRBV7-9 and J usage is TRBJ2-7; D remains ambiguous. Germline-derived CDR1 and CDR2 are SEHNR and FQNEAQ (reference sequence). The CDR3 spans 15 residues. Trimming took off 5 bases at V and 0 bases at J, with 14 bases between the two ends. CDR3 DNA sequence: TGTGCCAGCAGCGGTGAACATGGTAACTCCTACGAGCAGTACTTC. Residues: CASSGEHGNSYEQYF.

The rearrangement joins TRBV7-2 to TRBJ2-7; 15 positions match TRBD2. V was pared by 3 bases and J by 0 bases, with 3 bases of the junction left unmatched. The CDR3 loop spans 17 amino acids. Germline loops: CDR1 SGHTA, CDR2 FQGNSA. CDR3 in amino acids: CASSLGLAGGLSYEQYF. The CDR3 nucleotides are TGTGCCAGCAGCTTGGGACTAGCGGGGGGCCTCTCCTACGAGCAGTACTTC.

The V gene is TRBV5-1, the J gene TRBJ1-1; D might be TRBD1 (5 bases). Trimming pared 1 base from V and 1 base from J, leaving 8 bases between. CDR3 length: 14 amino acids. From germline, CDR1 is SGHRS and CDR2 YFSETQ. CDR3 DNA sequence: TGCGCCAGCAGCTTGAACGGGGGGAACACTGAAGCTTTCTTT. Amino acid sequence: CASSLNGGNTEAFF.

The chain joins TRBV7-2 to TRBJ1-1; D unresolved. There are 12 residues in the CDR3. The germline V gene encodes CDR1 SGHTA and CDR2 FQGNSA. The V gene lost 1 base and the J gene lost 11 bases, with 11 bases spanning the gap. CDR3 bases: TGTGCCAGCAGCTTAGTGTTGGGAGGGGCTTTCTTT. As protein: CASSLVLGGAFF.

The chain uses TRBV19 and TRBJ2-7; 8 bases are a match to TRBD2. V was pared by 3 bases and J by 5 bases, with 0 bases of the junction left unmatched. The CDR3 spans 12 residues. The germline gives CDR1 LNHDA, CDR2 SQIVND (reference sequence). The DNA of the CDR3 is TGTGCCAGTAGTATCGGGGGGGACGAGCAGTACTTC. Translated, it gives CASSIGGDEQYF.

V and J are TRBV4-1 and TRBJ2-3; D ambiguous. The CDR3 is 13 residues long. CDR1 and CDR2 from the germline V gene are MGHRA and YSYEKL. Deletions cut 0 bases from V and 6 bases from J, with 7 bases between. This chain's CDR3 is CASSQESRDTQYF. CDR3 nucleotide sequence: TGCGCCAGCAGCCAAGAGTCCCGGGATACGCAGTATTTT.

The chain combines TRBV5-1 with TRBJ1-1, with 8 bases that match TRBD1. V gave up 4 bases and J gave up 2 bases; unmatched junction bases: 7. The germline V gene has CDR1 SGHRS and CDR2 YFSETQ. The CDR3 runs 15 residues. The CDR3 coding sequence is TGCGCCAGCAGCGCCCCCGGGACAGGTAACACTGAAGCTTTCTTT. Its protein is CASSAPGTGNTEAFF.

This chain uses TRBV2 with TRBJ2-5; 7 bases match TRBD1. Losses at the gene ends were 5 bases for V and 2 bases for J; bases not matched to a gene: 2. CDR1 and CDR2 (germline): SNHLY, FYNNEI. CDR3 size: 13 residues. CDR3 DNA sequence: TGTGCCAGCAGTAAGGGACAGCAAGAGACCCAGTACTTC. Amino acids: CASSKGQQETQYF.

CDR3 region: CASSLGAGVGSPLHF. Here the CDR3 DNA reads TGTGCCAGCAGCTTAGGTGCGGGGGTGGGGTCACCCCTCCACTTT. The chain couples TRBV7-9 to TRBJ1-6; maybe TRBD1 (5 bases). Germline V gene lookup returns CDR1 SEHNR and CDR2 FQNEAQ (reference sequence). V dropped 1 base and J dropped 10 bases, with 14 bases sitting between them. The CDR3 is made up of 15 amino acids.

The chain has TRBV5-1 and TRBJ2-2; 7 bases map to TRBD1. The germline CDR1 and CDR2 sequences are SGHRS and YFSETQ. The CDR3 is 17 amino acids. J lost 0 bases, V lost 4 bases, and 9 bases had no gene match. CDR3 bases: TGCGCCAGCAGCGCATCCAGGGACAGCGCGAACACCGGGGAGCTGTTTTTT. Encoded protein: CASSASRDSANTGELFF.

The CDR3 DNA reads as TGTGCCAGCAGCCCACCGAAGGGACAGGGCGACTATGGCTACACCTTC. This encodes CASSPPKGQGDYGYTF. This sequence joins TRBV9 and TRBJ1-2, with 9 bases fitting TRBD1. With V trimmed by 4 bases and J by 3 bases, 10 bases remained unmatched. Germline lookup yields CDR1 SGDLS and CDR2 YYNGEE. The CDR3 runs to 16 residues.